This TCR beta chain was identified during a study of vaccination and CD4 T cells after COVID-19. In the study overall: Convalescent donors: six male, four female; seven Caucasian, two Asian, one multiracial, two Hispanic. Whole-study findings and limits: A median 86.3% of convalescent patients' SARS-CoV-2-reactive clones emerged only after vaccination.

This CDR3 is built from 15 residues. Germline V gene lookup returns CDR1 LNHDA and CDR2 SQIVND (reference sequence). The V gene lost 6 bases and the J gene lost 1 base, with 16 bases spanning the gap. There are a few counts of this clonotype. Its antigen remains unidentified. Described time point: late sampling 161 to 241 days after vaccination in three convalescent patients. Treatment in this sample: roughly ten-day PBMC culture with coronavirus spike peptide pools or control peptides (ViraFEST assay). Cultured CD4+ T cell DNA was sequenced using the Oncomine TCR Beta short-read assay. TCRdb re-called the PCR reads through MiXCR, storing one row per CDR3 protein. The sample has around 15,000 distinct CDR3 sequences, around 52% seen once.

The specimen was CD4+ T cells from blood, cultured in vitro, collected about 7 months after SARS-CoV-2 vaccination. This clonotype was sampled from a human donor who had recovered from COVID-19. The chain uses TRBV19 and TRBJ2-7, with D possibly matching TRBD1 (6 bases). The CDR3 DNA is TGTGCCAGTAGATCCCAGGACAGCCTTTCCTACGAGCAGTACTTC. Translation gives CASRSQDSLSYEQYF.